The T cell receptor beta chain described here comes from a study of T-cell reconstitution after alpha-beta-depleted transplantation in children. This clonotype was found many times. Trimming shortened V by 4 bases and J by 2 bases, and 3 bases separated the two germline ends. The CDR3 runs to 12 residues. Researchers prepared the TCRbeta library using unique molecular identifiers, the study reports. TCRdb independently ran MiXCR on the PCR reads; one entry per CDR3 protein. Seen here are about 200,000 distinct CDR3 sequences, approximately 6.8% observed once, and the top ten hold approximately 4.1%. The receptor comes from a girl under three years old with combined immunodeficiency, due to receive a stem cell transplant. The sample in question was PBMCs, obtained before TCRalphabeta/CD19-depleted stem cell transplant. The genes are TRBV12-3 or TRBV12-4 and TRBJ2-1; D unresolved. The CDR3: CASSYPYNEQFF. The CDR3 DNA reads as TGTGCCAGCAGTTATCCCTACAATGAGCAGTTCTTC.